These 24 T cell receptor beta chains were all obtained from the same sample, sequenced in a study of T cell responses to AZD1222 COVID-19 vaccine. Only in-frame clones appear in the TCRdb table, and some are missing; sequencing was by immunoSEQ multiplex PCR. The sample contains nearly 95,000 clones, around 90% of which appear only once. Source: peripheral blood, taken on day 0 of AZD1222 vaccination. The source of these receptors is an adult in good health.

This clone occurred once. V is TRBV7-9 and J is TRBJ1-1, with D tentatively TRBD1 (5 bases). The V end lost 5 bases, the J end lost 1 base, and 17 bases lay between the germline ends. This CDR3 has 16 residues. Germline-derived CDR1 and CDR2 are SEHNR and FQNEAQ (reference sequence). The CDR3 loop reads CASSPEAGHWNTEAFF. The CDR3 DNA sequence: TGTGCCAGCAGCCCCGAGGCCGGACACTGGAACACTGAAGCTTTCTTT.

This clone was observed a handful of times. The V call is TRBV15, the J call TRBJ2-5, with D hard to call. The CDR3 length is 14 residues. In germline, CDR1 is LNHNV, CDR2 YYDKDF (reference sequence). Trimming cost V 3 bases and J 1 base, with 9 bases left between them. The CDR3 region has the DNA TGTGCCACCAGCAGGGAAAATCCCCAAGAGACCCAGTACTTC. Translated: CATSRENPQETQYF. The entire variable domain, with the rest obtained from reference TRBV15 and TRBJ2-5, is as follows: DAMVIQNPRYQVTQFGKPVTLSCSQTLNHNVMYWYQQKSSQAPKLLFHYYDKDFNNEADTPDNFQSRRPNTSFCFLDIRSPGLGDTAMYLCATSRENPQETQYFGPGTRLLVL.

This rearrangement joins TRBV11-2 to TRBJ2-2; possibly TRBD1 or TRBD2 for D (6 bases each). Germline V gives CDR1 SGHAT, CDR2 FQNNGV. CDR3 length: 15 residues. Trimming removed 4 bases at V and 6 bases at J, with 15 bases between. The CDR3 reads CASSSDGGPAGELFF. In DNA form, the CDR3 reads TGTGCCAGCAGCTCAGATGGGGGGCCCGCCGGGGAGCTGTTTTTT.

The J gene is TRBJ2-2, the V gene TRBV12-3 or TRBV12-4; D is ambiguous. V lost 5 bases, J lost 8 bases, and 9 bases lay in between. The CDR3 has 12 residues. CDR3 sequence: CASSTQSGELFF. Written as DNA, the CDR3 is TGTGCCAGCAGTACCCAGTCGGGGGAGCTGTTTTTT.

The CDR3 nucleotides are TGTGCCACCAGTGACCCCCGGACAGCGAACAATGAGCAGTTCTTC. It is translated as CATSDPRTANNEQFF. The chain joins TRBV24-1 to TRBJ2-1; tentatively, D is TRBD1 (6 bases). The CDR3 is made up of 15 amino acids. Germline CDR1 is KGHDR and CDR2 is SFDVKD. V lost 4 bases and J lost 5, with 14 bases in between.

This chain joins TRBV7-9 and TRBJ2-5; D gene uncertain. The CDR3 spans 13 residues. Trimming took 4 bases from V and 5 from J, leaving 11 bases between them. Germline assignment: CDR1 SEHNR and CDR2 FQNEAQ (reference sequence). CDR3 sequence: CASSYETLETQYF. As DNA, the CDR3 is TGTGCCAGCAGCTACGAGACCTTGGAGACCCAGTACTTC.

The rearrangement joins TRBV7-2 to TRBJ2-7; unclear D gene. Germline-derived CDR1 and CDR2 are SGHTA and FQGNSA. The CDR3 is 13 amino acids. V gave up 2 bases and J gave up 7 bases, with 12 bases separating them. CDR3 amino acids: CASSLIGSWEQYF. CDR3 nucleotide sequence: TGTGCCAGCAGCTTAATAGGTTCTTGGGAGCAGTACTTC. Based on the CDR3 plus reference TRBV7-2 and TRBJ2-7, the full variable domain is GAGVSQSPSNKVTEKGKDVELRCDPISGHTALYWYRQSLGQGLEFLIYFQGNSAPDKSGLPSDRFSAERTGGSVSTLTIQRTQQEDSAVYLCASSLIGSWEQYFGPGTRLTVT.

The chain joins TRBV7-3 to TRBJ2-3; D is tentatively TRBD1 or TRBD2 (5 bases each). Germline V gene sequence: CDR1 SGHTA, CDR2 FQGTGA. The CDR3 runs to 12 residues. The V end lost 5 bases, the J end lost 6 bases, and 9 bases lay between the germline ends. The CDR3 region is CASSKGEDTQYF. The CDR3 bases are TGTGCCAGCAGCAAAGGGGAGGATACGCAGTATTTT.

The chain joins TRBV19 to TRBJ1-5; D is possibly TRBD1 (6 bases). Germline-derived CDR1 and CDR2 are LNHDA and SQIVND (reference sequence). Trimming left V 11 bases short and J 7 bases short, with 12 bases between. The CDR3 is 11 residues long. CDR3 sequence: CACKGGQPQHF. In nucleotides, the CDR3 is TGTGCCTGCAAGGGGGGACAGCCCCAGCATTTT.

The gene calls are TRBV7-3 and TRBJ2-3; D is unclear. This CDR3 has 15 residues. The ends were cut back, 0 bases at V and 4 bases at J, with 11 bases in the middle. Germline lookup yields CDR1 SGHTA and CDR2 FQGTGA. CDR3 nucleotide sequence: TGTGCCAGCAGCTTAACGTTTGGTGGGGCAGATACGCAGTATTTT. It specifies CASSLTFGGADTQYF.

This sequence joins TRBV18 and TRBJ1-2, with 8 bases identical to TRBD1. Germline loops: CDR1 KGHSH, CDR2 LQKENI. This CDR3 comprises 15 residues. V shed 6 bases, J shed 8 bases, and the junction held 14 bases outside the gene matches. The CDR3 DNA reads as TGTGCCAGCTCTCCGGGACAGGCGGCCCTGGAAGGCTACACCTTC. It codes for CASSPGQAALEGYTF.

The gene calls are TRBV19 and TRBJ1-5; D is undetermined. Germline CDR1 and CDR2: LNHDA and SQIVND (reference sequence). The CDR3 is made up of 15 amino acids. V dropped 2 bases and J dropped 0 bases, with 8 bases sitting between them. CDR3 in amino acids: CASSINGDSNQPQHF. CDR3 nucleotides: TGTGCCAGTAGTATAAACGGGGATAGCAATCAGCCCCAGCATTTT.

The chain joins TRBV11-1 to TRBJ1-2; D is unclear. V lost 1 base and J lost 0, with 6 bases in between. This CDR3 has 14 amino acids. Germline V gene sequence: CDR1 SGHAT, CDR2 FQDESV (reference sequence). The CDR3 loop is CASSLGGANYGYTF. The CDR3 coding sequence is TGTGCCAGCAGCTTAGGGGGAGCTAACTATGGCTACACCTTC. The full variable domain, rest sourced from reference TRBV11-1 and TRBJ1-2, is EAEVAQSPRYKITEKSQAVAFWCDPISGHATLYWYRQILGQGPELLVQFQDESVVDDSQLPKDRFSAERLKGVDSTLKIQPAELGDSAMYLCASSLGGANYGYTFGSGTRLTVV.

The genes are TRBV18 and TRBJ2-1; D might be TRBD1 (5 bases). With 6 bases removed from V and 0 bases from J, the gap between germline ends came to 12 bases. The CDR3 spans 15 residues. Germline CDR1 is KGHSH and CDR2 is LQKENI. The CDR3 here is CASSSGYDSYNEQFF. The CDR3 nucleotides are TGTGCCAGCTCCTCAGGGTATGACTCCTACAATGAGCAGTTCTTC. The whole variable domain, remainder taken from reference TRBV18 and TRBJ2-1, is NAGVMQNPRHLVRRRGQEARLRCSPMKGHSHVYWYRQLPEEGLKFMVYLQKENIIDESGMPKERFSAEFPKEGPSILRIQQVVRGDSAAYFCASSSGYDSYNEQFFGPGTRLTVL.

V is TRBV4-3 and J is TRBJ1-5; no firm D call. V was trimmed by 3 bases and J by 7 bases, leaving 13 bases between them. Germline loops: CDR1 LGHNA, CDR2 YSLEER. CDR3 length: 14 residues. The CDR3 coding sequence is TGCGCCAGCAGCCAGGAGACGGTCCCCCAGCCCCAGCATTTT. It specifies CASSQETVPQPQHF.

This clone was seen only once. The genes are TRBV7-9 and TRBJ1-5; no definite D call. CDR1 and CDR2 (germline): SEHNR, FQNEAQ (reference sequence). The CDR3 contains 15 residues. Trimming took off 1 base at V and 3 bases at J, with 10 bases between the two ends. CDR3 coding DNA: TGTGCCAGCAGCTTAGATGCGGGCCTCAATCAGCCCCAGCATTTT. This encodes CASSLDAGLNQPQHF.

CDR3 in DNA: TGTGCCAGCGGAGGACAGCTTGACTACGAGCAGTACTTC. Encoded protein: CASGGQLDYEQYF. The V and J genes are TRBV6-5 and TRBJ2-7; a weak D match, TRBD1 (6 bases). The CDR3 covers 13 residues. Trimming removed 8 bases at V and 3 bases at J, with 14 bases between. Germline V gene data show CDR1 as MNHEY and CDR2 as SVGAGI.

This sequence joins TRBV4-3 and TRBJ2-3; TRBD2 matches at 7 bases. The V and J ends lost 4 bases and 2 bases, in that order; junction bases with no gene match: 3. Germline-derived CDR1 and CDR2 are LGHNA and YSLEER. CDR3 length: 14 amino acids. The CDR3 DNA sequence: TGCGCCAGCAGCCCGGGGGGTGTCACAGATACGCAGTATTTT. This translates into CASSPGGVTDTQYF.

CDR3 nucleotide sequence: TGTGCCAGCAGCTCCCTCCTCGATCCCGCCTACGAGCAGTACTTC. Translated: CASSSLLDPAYEQYF. V is TRBV5-6 and J is TRBJ2-7; D remains unclear. From germline, CDR1 is SGHDT and CDR2 YYEEEE. Trimming pared 3 bases from V and 2 bases from J, leaving 15 bases between. The CDR3 length is 15 residues. The whole variable domain, filled in from reference TRBV5-6 and TRBJ2-7, reads DAGVTQSPTHLIKTRGQQVTLRCSPKSGHDTVSWYQQALGQGPQFIFQYYEEEERQRGNFPDRFSGHQFPNYSSELNVNALLLGDSALYLCASSSLLDPAYEQYFGPGTRLTVT.

CDR3 DNA: TGTGCCAGTATGGAGTATAATTCACCCCTCCACTTT. Encoded protein: CASMEYNSPLHF. The chain carries TRBV19 and TRBJ1-6, with D unresolved. Trimming shortened V by 7 bases and J by 4 bases, and 5 bases separated the two germline ends. CDR3 length: 12 amino acids. Germline assignment: CDR1 LNHDA and CDR2 SQIVND (reference sequence).

The DNA of the CDR3 is TGTGCCAGCAGCTCCACAGGGGGTGTACCACTCCACTTT. Amino acid sequence: CASSSTGGVPLHF. J is TRBJ1-6 and V is TRBV13, with TRBD1 identical over 8 bases. V trimming: 4 bases; J trimming: 16 bases; junction bases outside the gene matches: 9. There are 13 residues in the CDR3. Germline V gene sequence: CDR1 PRHDT, CDR2 FYEKMQ (reference sequence). Supplemented by reference TRBV13 and TRBJ1-6, the full variable domain reads AAGVIQSPRHLIKEKRETATLKCYPIPRHDTVYWYQQGPGQDPQFLISFYEKMQSDKGSIPDRFSAQQFSDYHSELNMSSLELGDSALYFCASSSTGGVPLHFGNGTRLTVT.

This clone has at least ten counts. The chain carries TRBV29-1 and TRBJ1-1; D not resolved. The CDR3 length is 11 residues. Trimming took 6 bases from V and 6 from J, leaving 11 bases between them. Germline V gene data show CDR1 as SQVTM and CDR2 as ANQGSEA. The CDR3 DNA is TGCAGCGTCTTTCACGAGGCTGAAGCTTTCTTT. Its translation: CSVFHEAEAFF.

DNA of the CDR3: TGTGCCAGCAGTTACTCAGGGGGGGCTGTCGCACCCCTCCACTTT. This codes for CASSYSGGAVAPLHF. The J gene is TRBJ1-6, the V gene TRBV6-5; a possible D gene is TRBD1 (6 bases). The CDR3 covers 15 residues. Trimming removed 0 bases at V and 11 bases at J, with 14 bases between. The germline V gene has CDR1 MNHEY and CDR2 SVGAGI.

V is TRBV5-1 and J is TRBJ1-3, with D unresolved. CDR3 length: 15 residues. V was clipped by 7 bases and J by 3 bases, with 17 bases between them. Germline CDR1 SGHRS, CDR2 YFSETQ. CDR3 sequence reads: CASSYGGYDGNTIYF. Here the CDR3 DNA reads TGCGCCAGCTCTTACGGAGGATACGATGGAAACACCATATATTTT.